Below, 2 T cell receptor beta chains from the same sample are listed, as sequenced in a study of CD8 T cells in ankylosing spondylitis. TCRdb itself ran the 5' RACE reads through MiXCR, one entry per CDR3 protein. Of about 320,000 distinct CDR3 sequences in the sample, 11% were seen once. Sequencing was carried out using blood, either unsorted or a sorted T cell fraction (not recorded which). These receptors were obtained from a female donor with ankylosing spondylitis or in good health (not recorded which).

At least ten counts were recorded for this clonotype. The chain couples TRBV4-3 to TRBJ2-7; D perhaps matches TRBD1 (5 bases). This CDR3 contains 15 residues. V shed 1 base and J shed 3 bases, with 13 bases lying between them. Germline CDR1 reads LGHNA; CDR2 reads YSLEER. DNA of the CDR3: TGCGCCAGCAGCCAAGGCGTCGGCCAGGGCTACGAGCAGTACTTC. It translates to CASSQGVGQGYEQYF.

This clonotype was recorded many times. The chain combines TRBV20-1 with TRBJ2-1; D is possibly TRBD1 (6 bases). Germline CDR1 and CDR2: DFQATT and SNEGSKA (reference sequence). V lost 6 bases to trimming and J lost 6 bases, with 21 bases between them. There are 15 residues in the CDR3. DNA for the CDR3: TGCAGTGCAGGACAGAAGTCTTGGGTGGGCAATGAGCAGTTCTTC. Translation gives CSAGQKSWVGNEQFF.